Listed below are T cell receptor beta chains from one sample, sequenced in a study of cytomegalovirus exposure and HLA in healthy donors. Data came from immunoSEQ multiplex PCR; TCRdb stores just in-frame clones and leaves some out. Of some 250,000 clones in the sample, 70% to 90% are singletons; the top ten hold around 8%. Sequenced material: PBMCs. The receptor set was obtained from a woman aged 55 to 70 in good health and CMV-seropositive. Both conserved end residues are part of each CDR3. The D gene is left open where the match is weak. Clone size appears in some rows only: once, few, many, or a class for an expanded clone.

TRBJ1-2 TRBV27 - - TGTGCCAGCACCACGGACAGCAGCTATGGCTACACCTTC CASTTDSSYGYTF
TRBJ2-5 TRBV5-5 - - TGTGCCAGCAGCTTGGGGGCAGGGAGGCAAGAGACCCAGTACTTC CASSLGAGRQETQYF
TRBJ2-1 TRBV4-2 TRBD2 - TGTGCCAGCAGCCAGCGGACTAGCGGGAGGTACAATGAGCAGTTCTTC CASSQRTSGRYNEQFF
TRBJ2-1 TRBV29-1 TRBD2 - TGCAGCGTTGGCGGACTAGAGAATGAGCAGTTCTTC CSVGGLENEQFF
TRBJ1-1 TRBV28 - - TGTGCCAGCAAAATACAACAACCGGGCACTGAAGCTTTCTTT CASKIQQPGTEAFF
TRBJ1-4 TRBV11-2 - - TGTGCCAGCAGCCAACAGGAAAAACTGTTTTTT CASSQQEKLFF
TRBJ2-2 TRBV7-9 - - TGTGCCAGCAGCTTTATCTCGCGGATAACCGGGGAGCTGTTTTTT CASSFISRITGELFF
TRBJ1-1 TRBV7-2 - - TGTGCCAGCAGCTTAGTGAGTCAGGCGAACACTGAAGCTTTCTTT CASSLVSQANTEAFF
TRBJ2-7 TRBV15 - - TGTGCCACCAGCAGAGGAAAGGAGAGCTCCTACGAGCAGTACTTC CATSRGKESSYEQYF
TRBJ2-1 TRBV5-1 TRBD1 - TGCGCCAGCAGCGAGGGACAGGGAGCCTACAATGAGCAGTTCTTC CASSEGQGAYNEQFF
TRBJ2-3 TRBV6-1 TRBD2 - TGTGCCAGCAGTGTAGCGGGAGGAGATACGCAGTATTTT CASSVAGGDTQYF
TRBJ2-6 TRBV19 - - TGTGCCAGTAGTATTGAGGAAGCCGGGGCCAACGTCCTGACTTTC CASSIEEAGANVLTF
TRBJ1-4 TRBV29-1 - - TGCAGCGTTGAATCGGGGAACGAAAAACTGTTTTTT CSVESGNEKLFF
TRBJ2-1 TRBV5-1 TRBD2 - TGCGCCAGCAGCTCACTAGCGGGAGCCCTAAATGAGCAGTTCTTC CASSSLAGALNEQFF
TRBJ2-7 TRBV18 TRBD1 - TGTGCCAGCTCAGATTGGACAGGGGGCACCTACGAGCAGTACTTC CASSDWTGGTYEQYF
TRBJ2-7 TRBV6-1 TRBD2 - TGTGCCAGCAGTGAAGGAGTGGGGGGGAACTACGAGCAGTACTTC CASSEGVGGNYEQYF
TRBJ1-1 TRBV27 - - TGTGCCAGCACCCCCAGGGCGAACACTGAAGCTTTCTTT CASTPRANTEAFF
TRBJ1-2 TRBV27 TRBD1 - TGTGCCAGCAGGCAGGAGGGGGCTCGGGGCTACACCTTC CASRQEGARGYTF
TRBJ1-1 TRBV5-4 TRBD1 - TGTGCCAGCAGCTTGGCGTTGGGACAGGGAGACACTGAAGCTTTCTTT CASSLALGQGDTEAFF
TRBJ2-2 TRBV14 TRBD2 - TGTGCCAGCAGCCAAGATGGGGGGGGGAACACCGGGGAGCTGTTTTTT CASSQDGGGNTGELFF
TRBJ2-7 TRBV13 - - TGTGCCAGCAGCTCCACAAGGTGGGGGCGCTACGAGCAGTACTTC CASSSTRWGRYEQYF
TRBJ2-1 TRBV7-9 TRBD2 - TGTGCCAGCAGCCCAAGGTCCCAATCGAGCGGGAGTTCCTACAATGAGCAGTTCTTC CASSPRSQSSGSSYNEQFF
TRBJ1-5 TRBV28 - - TGTGCCAGCAGTTTATGGGACAGCAGCGCAGAGCCCCAGCATTTT CASSLWDSSAEPQHF
TRBJ1-6 TRBV4-1 - - TGCGCCAGCAGCCAAGAGGAGGTCTGGCCCCTCCACTTT CASSQEEVWPLHF
TRBJ2-7 TRBV6-6 - few TGTGCCAGCGCCCCACGGGGCTACGAGCAGTACTTC CASAPRGYEQYF
TRBJ1-5 TRBV18 TRBD1 - TGTGCCAGCTCAACCGGGACAGGTCCCAATCAGCCCCAGCATTTT CASSTGTGPNQPQHF
TRBJ1-1 TRBV4-1 - once TGCGCCAGCAGCCAAGAACCAGGCCTGAACACTGAAGCTTTCTTT CASSQEPGLNTEAFF
TRBJ1-2 TRBV19 - once TGTGCCAGTAGTATCCGGGGTTACTATGGCTACACCTTC CASSIRGYYGYTF
TRBJ2-1 TRBV7-9 - - TGTGCCAGCAGCTTCCTAGAGTATGAGCAGTTCTTC CASSFLEYEQFF
TRBJ2-7 TRBV29-1 TRBD2 - TGCAGCGTCAAGGGACTAGCGGGACGCGAGCAGTACTTC CSVKGLAGREQYF
TRBJ2-7 TRBV19 TRBD1 - TGTGCCAGTAGTATCGGGACAGGGACTTTCTACGAGCAGTACTTC CASSIGTGTFYEQYF
TRBJ2-7 TRBV19 TRBD1 - TGTGCCAGTAGTCCGGACAGGGGAGTAGAGCAGTACTTC CASSPDRGVEQYF
TRBJ1-4 TRBV5-1 - - TGCGCCAGCAGCTTCGGTCAGGGTCGAGAAAAACTGTTTTTT CASSFGQGREKLFF
TRBJ2-6 TRBV5-4 - few TGTGCCAGCAGCTCGGCCAAGACAAGCTCTGGGGCCAACGTCCTGACTTTC CASSSAKTSSGANVLTF
TRBJ2-1 TRBV11-2 TRBD1 once TGTGCCAGCAGCGTCACAGGGGGGAATGAGCAGTTCTTC CASSVTGGNEQFF
TRBJ1-1 TRBV5-6 - - TGTGCCAGCAGCTTGCTAAGGGGGGGCACTGAAGCTTTCTTT CASSLLRGGTEAFF
TRBJ2-1 TRBV10-3 TRBD2 - TGTGCCATCAGTGAGTCCGGGACTAGCGGGCGTAATGAGCAGTTCTTC CAISESGTSGRNEQFF
TRBJ1-2 TRBV27 - - TGTGCCAGCAGTTCTCACGGGTATGGCTACACCTTC CASSSHGYGYTF
TRBJ2-6 TRBV2 TRBD1 few TGTGCCAGCAGCCCGATGGGGGGACAGGGGTATGGGGCCAACGTCCTGACTTTC CASSPMGGQGYGANVLTF
TRBJ1-2 TRBV6-1 - - TGTGCCAGCAGTTCAAAGGGGGGGACTAACTATGGCTACACCTTC CASSSKGGTNYGYTF
TRBJ2-1 TRBV5-1 - - TGCGCCAGCAGCTTGACAGAGAGCTCCTACAATGAGCAGTTCTTC CASSLTESSYNEQFF
TRBJ2-1 TRBV10-3 TRBD2 - TGTGCCATCAGTGAGTCCGGACTAGCGGTCATTTCCTACAATGAGCAGTTCTTC CAISESGLAVISYNEQFF
TRBJ2-5 TRBV7-2 - - TGTGCCAGCAGTTTCTCGAGTCGGGAGACCCAGTACTTC CASSFSSRETQYF